This T cell receptor (beta chain) emerged from a study of blood T cell repertoires in COVID-19. For the study at large: Sites across the United States, Italy and Spain contributed samples from acute and convalescent COVID-19.

Germline V gives CDR1 SGHRS, CDR2 YFSETQ. The V and J ends lost 4 bases and 1 base respectively, with 12 bases between them. The CDR3 length is 15 residues. As handled by the study authors: Scientists estimated how many nucleated cells there were by amplifying reference gene primers. Clones were read by immunoSEQ multiplex PCR, and TCRdb kept only the in-frame ones, dropping some. The V and J calls and clone size were taken over from that table, and D and trimming were inferred from the DNA. The table has some 46,000 clones, 80% to 90% seen once. V is TRBV5-1 and J is TRBJ2-1, with D maybe TRBD2 (6 bases). This sequence was found in a man aged 50 to 59 with acute or convalescent COVID-19. Sample: peripheral blood. The DNA for the CDR3 is TGCGCCAGCAGCACGGGACTTGAATCCTACAATGAGCAGTTCTTC. This translates into CASSTGLESYNEQFF.